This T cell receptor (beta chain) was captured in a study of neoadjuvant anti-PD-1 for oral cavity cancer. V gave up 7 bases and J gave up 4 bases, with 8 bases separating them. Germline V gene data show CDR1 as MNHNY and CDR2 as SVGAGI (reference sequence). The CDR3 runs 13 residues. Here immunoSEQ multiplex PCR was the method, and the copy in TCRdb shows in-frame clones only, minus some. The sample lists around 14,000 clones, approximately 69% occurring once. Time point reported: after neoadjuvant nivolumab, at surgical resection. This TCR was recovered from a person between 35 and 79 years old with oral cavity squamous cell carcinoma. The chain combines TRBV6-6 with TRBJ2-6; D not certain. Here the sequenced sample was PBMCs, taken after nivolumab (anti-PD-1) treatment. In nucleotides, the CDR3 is TGTGCCAGCAAGCCCGGAGGGGCCAACGTCCTGACTTTC. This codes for CASKPGGANVLTF.